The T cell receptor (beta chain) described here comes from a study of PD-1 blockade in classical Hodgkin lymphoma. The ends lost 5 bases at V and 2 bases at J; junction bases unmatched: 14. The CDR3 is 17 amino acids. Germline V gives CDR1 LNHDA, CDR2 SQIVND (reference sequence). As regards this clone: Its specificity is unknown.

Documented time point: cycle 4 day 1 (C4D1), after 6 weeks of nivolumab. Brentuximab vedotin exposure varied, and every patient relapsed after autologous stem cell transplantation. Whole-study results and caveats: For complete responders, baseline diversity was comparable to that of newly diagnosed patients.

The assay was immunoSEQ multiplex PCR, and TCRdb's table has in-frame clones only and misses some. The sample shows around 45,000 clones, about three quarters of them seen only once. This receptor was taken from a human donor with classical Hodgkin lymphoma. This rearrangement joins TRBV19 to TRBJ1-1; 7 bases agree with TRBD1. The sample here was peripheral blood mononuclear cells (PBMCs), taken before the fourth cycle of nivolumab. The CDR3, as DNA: TGTGCCAGTAGTGGGTACAGGGGAGGAGGTGGAAACACTGAAGCTTTCTTT. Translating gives CASSGYRGGGGNTEAFF.